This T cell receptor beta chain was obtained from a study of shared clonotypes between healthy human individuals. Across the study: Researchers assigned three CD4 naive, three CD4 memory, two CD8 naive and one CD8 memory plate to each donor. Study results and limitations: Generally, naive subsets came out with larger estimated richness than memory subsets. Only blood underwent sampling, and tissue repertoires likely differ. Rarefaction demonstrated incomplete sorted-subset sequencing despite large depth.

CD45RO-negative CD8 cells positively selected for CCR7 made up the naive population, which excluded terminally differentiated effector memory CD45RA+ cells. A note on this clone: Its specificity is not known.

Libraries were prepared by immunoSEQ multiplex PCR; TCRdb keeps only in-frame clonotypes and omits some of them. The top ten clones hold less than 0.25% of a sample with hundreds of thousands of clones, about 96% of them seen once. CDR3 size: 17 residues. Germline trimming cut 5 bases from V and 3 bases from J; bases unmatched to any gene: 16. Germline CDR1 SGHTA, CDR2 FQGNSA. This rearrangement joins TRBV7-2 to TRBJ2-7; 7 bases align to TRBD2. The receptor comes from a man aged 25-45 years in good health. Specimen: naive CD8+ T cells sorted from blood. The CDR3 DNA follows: TGTGCCAGCAGCCTAGAAGGCGCCCTAGCGGAATACTACGAGCAGTACTTC. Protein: CASSLEGALAEYYEQYF. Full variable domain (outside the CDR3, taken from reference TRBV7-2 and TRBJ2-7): GAGVSQSPSNKVTEKGKDVELRCDPISGHTALYWYRQSLGQGLEFLIYFQGNSAPDKSGLPSDRFSAERTGGSVSTLTIQRTQQEDSAVYLCASSLEGALAEYYEQYFGPGTRLTVT.